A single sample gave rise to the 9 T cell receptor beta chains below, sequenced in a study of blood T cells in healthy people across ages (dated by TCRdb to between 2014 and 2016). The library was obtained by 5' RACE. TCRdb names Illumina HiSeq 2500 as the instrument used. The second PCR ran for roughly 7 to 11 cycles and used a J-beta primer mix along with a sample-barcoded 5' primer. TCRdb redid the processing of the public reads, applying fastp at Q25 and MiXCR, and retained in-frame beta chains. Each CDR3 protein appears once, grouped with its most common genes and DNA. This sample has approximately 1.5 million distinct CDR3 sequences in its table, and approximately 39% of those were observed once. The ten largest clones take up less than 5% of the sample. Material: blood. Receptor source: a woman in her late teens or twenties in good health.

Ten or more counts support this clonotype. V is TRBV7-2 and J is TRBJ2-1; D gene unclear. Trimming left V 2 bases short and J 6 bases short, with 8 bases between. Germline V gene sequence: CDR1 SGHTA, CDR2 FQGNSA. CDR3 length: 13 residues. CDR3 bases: TGTGCCAGCAGCTTAACCAGTAGCAATGAGCAGTTCTTC. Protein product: CASSLTSSNEQFF.

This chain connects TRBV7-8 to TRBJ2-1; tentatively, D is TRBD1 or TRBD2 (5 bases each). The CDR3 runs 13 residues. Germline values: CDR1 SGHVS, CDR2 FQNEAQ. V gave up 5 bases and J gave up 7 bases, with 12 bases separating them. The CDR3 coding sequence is TGTGCCAGCAGCAGGGGAGTATGGAATGAGCAGTTCTTC. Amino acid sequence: CASSRGVWNEQFF. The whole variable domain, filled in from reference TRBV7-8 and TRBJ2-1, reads GAGVSQSPRYKVAKRGQDVALRCDPISGHVSLFWYQQALGQGPEFLTYFQNEAQLDKSGLPSDRFFAERPEGSVSTLKIQRTQQEDSAVYLCASSRGVWNEQFFGPGTRLTVL.

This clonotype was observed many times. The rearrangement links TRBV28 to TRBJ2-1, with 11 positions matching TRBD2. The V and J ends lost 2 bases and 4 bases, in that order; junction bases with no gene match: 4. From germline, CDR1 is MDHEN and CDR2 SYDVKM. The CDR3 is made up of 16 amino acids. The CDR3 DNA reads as TGTGCCAGCAGTTTACCCACTAGCGGGAGTTACAATGAGCAGTTCTTC. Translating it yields CASSLPTSGSYNEQFF.

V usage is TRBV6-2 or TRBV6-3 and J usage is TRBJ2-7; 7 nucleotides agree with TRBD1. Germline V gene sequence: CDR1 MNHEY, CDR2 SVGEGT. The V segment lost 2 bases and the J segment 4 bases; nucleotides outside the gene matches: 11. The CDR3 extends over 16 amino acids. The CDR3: CASSYTGQAWGYEQYF. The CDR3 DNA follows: TGTGCCAGCAGTTACACCGGACAGGCCTGGGGATACGAGCAGTACTTC.

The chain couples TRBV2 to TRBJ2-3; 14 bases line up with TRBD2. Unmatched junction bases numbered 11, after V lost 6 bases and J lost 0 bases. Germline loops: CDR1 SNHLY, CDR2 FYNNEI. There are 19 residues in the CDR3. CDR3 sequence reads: CASRWPGLAGESSTDTQYF. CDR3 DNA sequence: TGTGCCAGCAGATGGCCGGGACTAGCGGGAGAATCTAGCACAGATACGCAGTATTTT.

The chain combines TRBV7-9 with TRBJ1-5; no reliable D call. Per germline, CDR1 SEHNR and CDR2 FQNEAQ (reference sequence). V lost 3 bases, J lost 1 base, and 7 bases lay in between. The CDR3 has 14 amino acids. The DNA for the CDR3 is TGTGCCAGCAGCTTGGCAGAGAGCAATCAGCCCCAGCATTTT. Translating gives CASSLAESNQPQHF.

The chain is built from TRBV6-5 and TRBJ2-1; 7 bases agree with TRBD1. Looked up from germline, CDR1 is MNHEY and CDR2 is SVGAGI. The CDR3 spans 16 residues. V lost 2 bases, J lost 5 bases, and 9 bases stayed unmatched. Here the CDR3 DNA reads TGTGCCAGCAGTTACGCCTGGGGACAGCTTGACAATGAGCAGTTCTTC. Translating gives CASSYAWGQLDNEQFF.

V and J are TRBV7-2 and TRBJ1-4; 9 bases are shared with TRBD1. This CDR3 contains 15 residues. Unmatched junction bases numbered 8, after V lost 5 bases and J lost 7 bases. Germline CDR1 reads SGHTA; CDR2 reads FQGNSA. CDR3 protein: CASSLGTGSVEKLFF. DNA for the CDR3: TGTGCCAGCAGCCTCGGGACAGGGAGTGTTGAAAAACTGTTTTTT.

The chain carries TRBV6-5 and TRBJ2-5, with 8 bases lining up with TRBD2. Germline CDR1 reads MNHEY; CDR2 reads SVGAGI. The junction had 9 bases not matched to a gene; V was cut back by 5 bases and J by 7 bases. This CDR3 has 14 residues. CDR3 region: CASSDTGGPRTQYF. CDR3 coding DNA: TGTGCCAGCAGTGATACGGGGGGGCCTAGGACCCAGTACTTC.